These 19 T cell receptor beta chains originate from one sample sequenced in a study of PD-1 blockade in classical Hodgkin lymphoma. No patient escaped relapse after autologous stem cell transplantation, and brentuximab vedotin exposure varied. This table comes from immunoSEQ multiplex PCR, and its TCRdb copy is limited to in-frame clones, with some not included. The top ten clones hold 8% of a sample with 70,000 to 80,000 clones, 90% to 95% of them seen once. The material sequenced was peripheral blood mononuclear cells (PBMCs), taken at baseline. The receptors shown here come from a human donor with classical Hodgkin lymphoma.

The gene calls are TRBV19 and TRBJ1-6; D is possibly TRBD1 (5 bases). This CDR3 is built from 15 residues. V was cut by 5 bases and J by 7 bases, with 15 bases left in between. The germline V gene has CDR1 LNHDA and CDR2 SQIVND (reference sequence). CDR3 DNA: TGTGCCAGTAGTCCCGTGAGGGGCGGCAATTCACCCCTCCACTTT. Translated, it gives CASSPVRGGNSPLHF.

The chain combines TRBV30 with TRBJ2-7; TRBD1 or TRBD2 may be the D gene (5 bases each). Germline assignment: CDR1 GTSNPN and CDR2 SVGIG (reference sequence). The CDR3 runs to 14 residues. V lost 5 bases and J 2 bases, leaving 16 bases between the germline ends. CDR3 region: CAWGVGTKTYEQYF. CDR3 DNA sequence: TGTGCCTGGGGGGTAGGGACCAAAACCTACGAGCAGTACTTC.

As DNA, the CDR3 is TGTGCCAGTAGTATACACTGGGGTGGGGTTCCAGAGGGATCTTTCTTT. This gives the protein CASSIHWGGVPEGSFF. J is TRBJ1-1 and V is TRBV19; no clear D gene. The CDR3 has 16 residues. Germline lookup yields CDR1 LNHDA and CDR2 SQIVND (reference sequence). Trimming removed 2 bases from V and 12 bases from J, with 25 bases in between.

The rearrangement links TRBV28 to TRBJ2-7; 16 nucleotides align to TRBD2. The CDR3 totals 18 residues. The trim removed 4 bases at V and 3 bases at J, leaving 9 bases unmatched. Germline CDR1 MDHEN, CDR2 SYDVKM. This CDR3 reads CASSSGTSGRAFGYEQYF. DNA of the CDR3: TGTGCCAGCAGTTCAGGGACTAGCGGGAGGGCGTTTGGCTACGAGCAGTACTTC.

The rearrangement uses TRBV7-9 and TRBJ2-3; TRBD2 aligns across 7 bases. Germline CDR1 reads SEHNR; CDR2 reads FQNEAQ (reference sequence). Unmatched junction bases numbered 5, after V lost 5 bases and J lost 0 bases. The CDR3 loop spans 15 amino acids. The CDR3 protein is CASSLGTTSTDTQYF. Written as DNA, the CDR3 is TGTGCCAGCAGCCTTGGGACTACTAGCACAGATACGCAGTATTTT.

The gene calls are TRBV18 and TRBJ1-5; D ambiguous. Germline CDR1 and CDR2: KGHSH and LQKENI. The length of the CDR3 is 15 residues. V was trimmed by 2 bases and J by 7 bases, leaving 15 bases between them. Here the CDR3 DNA reads TGTGCCAGCTCACCATCGGAGGGAGGGCGGCAGCCCCAGCATTTT. Its protein is CASSPSEGGRQPQHF.

This sequence joins TRBV7-9 and TRBJ1-2, with D unclear. The CDR3 has 12 amino acids. The germline V gene encodes CDR1 SEHNR and CDR2 FQNEAQ (reference sequence). Trimming left V 0 bases short and J 7 bases short, with 6 bases between. CDR3 bases: TGTGCCAGCAGCTTAGCGGGTGTTGGCTACACCTTC. It translates to CASSLAGVGYTF.

The chain has TRBV5-8 and TRBJ2-7, with 9 bases matching TRBD1. Trimming cost V 7 bases and J 4 bases; bases outside gene matches: 12. The CDR3 totals 15 residues. Germline assignment: CDR1 SGHTS and CDR2 YDEGEE. DNA of the CDR3: TGTGCCAGCTTTTGGCCCGGGACAGGGATATACGAGCAGTACTTC. It encodes CASFWPGTGIYEQYF.

About this clone: This sample also contains other DNA sequences that code for the same CDR3. The rearrangement joins TRBV30 to TRBJ1-4, with D perhaps TRBD1 (5 bases). The CDR3 covers 13 residues. Germline CDR1 GTSNPN, CDR2 SVGIG (reference sequence). V was clipped by 3 bases and J by 7 bases, with 12 bases between them. CDR3: CAWSQGVVEKLFF. The CDR3 DNA follows: TGTGCCTGGAGCCAAGGGGTTGTTGAAAAACTGTTTTTT.

This rearrangement joins TRBV10-3 to TRBJ2-3; 7 bases line up with TRBD1. The junction had 4 bases not matched to a gene; V was cut back by 4 bases and J by 3 bases. This CDR3 has 14 amino acids. Germline loops: CDR1 ENHRY, CDR2 SYGVKD. In nucleotides, the CDR3 is TGTGCCATCAGTGGAGTGACAGGGACAGATACGCAGTATTTT. Translated: CAISGVTGTDTQYF.

The J gene is TRBJ2-1, the V gene TRBV5-4; TRBD2 agrees at 7 bases. The CDR3 has 15 amino acids. Losses at the gene ends were 8 bases for V and 4 bases for J; bases not matched to a gene: 12. Per the germline V gene, CDR1 is SGHNT and CDR2 is YYREEE (reference sequence). The CDR3 loop reads CASGTIASGYNEQFF. CDR3 DNA: TGTGCCAGTGGGACTATCGCTAGCGGTTACAATGAGCAGTTCTTC.

This CDR3 is CASSDLYNTGELFF. The CDR3 DNA sequence: TGTGCCAGCAGTGACCTCTATAACACCGGGGAGCTGTTTTTT. The chain joins TRBV2 to TRBJ2-2; D unresolved. Germline CDR1 reads SNHLY; CDR2 reads FYNNEI. Trimming took 3 bases from V and 2 from J, leaving 7 bases between them. CDR3 length: 14 amino acids. Drawing the rest from reference TRBV2 and TRBJ2-2, the complete variable domain is EPEVTQTPSHQVTQMGQEVILRCVPISNHLYFYWYRQILGQKVEFLVSFYNNEISEKSEIFDDQFSVERPDGSNFTLKIRSTKLEDSAMYFCASSDLYNTGELFFGEGSRLTVL.

J is TRBJ2-2 and V is TRBV27; D unclear. CDR3 length: 12 amino acids. Trimming stripped 5 bases from V and 7 bases from J, with 8 bases between. Germline V gene lookup returns CDR1 MNHEY and CDR2 SMNVEV (reference sequence). CDR3 sequence: CASSPPGGELFF. The DNA of the CDR3 is TGTGCCAGCAGTCCCCCCGGCGGGGAGCTGTTTTTT.

J is TRBJ2-1 and V is TRBV18; TRBD2 agrees at 9 bases. The J segment lost 9 bases and the V segment lost 1 base, leaving 10 bases of the junction unmatched. The CDR3 contains 16 residues. Germline CDR1 reads KGHSH; CDR2 reads LQKENI. This CDR3 reads CASSPLNQPSGTEQFF. The DNA of the CDR3 is TGTGCCAGCTCACCACTCAACCAACCTAGCGGGACTGAGCAGTTCTTC.

The rearrangement links TRBV13 to TRBJ1-1; 7 bases align to TRBD1. The CDR3 is 15 amino acids. Germline V gives CDR1 PRHDT, CDR2 FYEKMQ (reference sequence). The ends lost 5 bases at V and 0 bases at J; junction bases unmatched: 6. CDR3 loop: CASSLEGQLNTEAFF. The DNA for the CDR3 is TGTGCCAGCAGCCTTGAGGGACAGCTGAACACTGAAGCTTTCTTT.

The genes are TRBV28 and TRBJ2-7, with D perhaps assigned TRBD1 or TRBD2 (6 bases each). Germline V lookup: CDR1 MDHEN, CDR2 SYDVKM. Trimming cost V 3 bases and J 6 bases, with 12 bases left between them. CDR3 length: 13 residues. CDR3 residues: CASSFSGAGEQYF. The CDR3 DNA reads TGTGCCAGCAGTTTCTCGGGGGCGGGCGAGCAGTACTTC.

This chain connects TRBV25-1 to TRBJ1-3, with D unclear. Germline CDR1 is MGHDK and CDR2 is SYGVNS. This CDR3 has 13 amino acids. V was pared by 4 bases and J by 2 bases, with 6 bases between. CDR3 nucleotide sequence: TGTGCCAGCAGTGTGGGCCCTGGAAACACCATATATTTT. Translation gives CASSVGPGNTIYF.

The V gene is TRBV4-2, the J gene TRBJ2-1, with D perhaps TRBD2 (6 bases). This CDR3 is built from 12 residues. Germline values: CDR1 LGHNA, CDR2 YNFKEQ. V was clipped by 8 bases and J by 7 bases, with 12 bases between them. As DNA, the CDR3 is TGTGCCAGCCGGGAGTTGGGGAATGAGCAGTTCTTC. Encoded protein: CASRELGNEQFF.

The V gene is TRBV5-1, the J gene TRBJ2-3; D is undetermined. Germline V gene data show CDR1 as SGHRS and CDR2 as YFSETQ. This CDR3 comprises 15 residues. With 0 bases removed from V and 1 base from J, the gap between germline ends came to 9 bases. CDR3 loop: CASSLVMGGTDTQYF. CDR3 DNA: TGCGCCAGCAGCTTGGTAATGGGCGGCACAGATACGCAGTATTTT. The whole variable domain, remainder taken from reference TRBV5-1 and TRBJ2-3, is KAGVTQTPRYLIKTRGQQVTLSCSPISGHRSVSWYQQTPGQGLQFLFEYFSETQRNKGNFPGRFSGRQFSNSRSEMNVSTLELGDSALYLCASSLVMGGTDTQYFGPGTRLTVL.